This entry features one T cell receptor beta chain sequence. The sample is drawn from a study of blood T cell repertoires in COVID-19. Study in general: Sample material is recorded as cDNA or gDNA derived from T cells, B-cell-depleted T cells, or PBMCs.

This table comes from immunoSEQ multiplex PCR, and its TCRdb copy is limited to in-frame clones, with some not included. The table lists under 200,000 clones, about 90% of them singletons, with roughly 7.3% in the top ten. Each participant's cohort was designated according to participant-reported clinical history. Deletions cut 5 bases from V and 7 bases from J, with 8 bases between. Germline V CDR1 and CDR2: DFQATT, SNEGSKA (reference sequence). CDR3 length: 11 residues. The V call is TRBV20-1, the J call TRBJ2-2, with D unclear. The receptor comes from a woman aged 50 to 65 who had recovered from COVID-19. Sequencing was carried out using PBMCs or T cells enriched from blood (not recorded which). CDR3 bases: TGCAGTGCTCTGACGGGCGGGGAGCTGTTTTTT. It specifies CSALTGGELFF.